The T cell receptor beta chain under discussion was sequenced for a study of monozygotic twins with inflammatory bowel disease. Broader study findings: Healthy twins shared more clonotypes with others than IBD patients, most markedly active ones.

Germline values: CDR1 SGHTA, CDR2 FQGNSA. The CDR3 covers 16 residues. No DNA is given; TCRdb re-called the 5' RACE reads and lists each CDR3 protein once. This sample's table reports about 450,000 distinct CDR3 sequences. Of note for this clonotype: Its antigen is currently unknown.

The clonotype was recovered from a human donor with ulcerative colitis or Crohn's disease, or a healthy co-twin of an affected twin (not recorded which). The sequenced sample consisted of blood. The chain employs TRBV7-2 and TRBJ2-5; the TRBD1 assignment by TCRdb is unverifiable without DNA. CDR3 protein: CASSLGGSTQMSTQYF. Full variable domain (outside the CDR3, taken from reference TRBV7-2 and TRBJ2-5): GAGVSQSPSNKVTEKGKDVELRCDPISGHTALYWYRQSLGQGLEFLIYFQGNSAPDKSGLPSDRFSAERTGGSVSTLTIQRTQQEDSAVYLCASSLGGSTQMSTQYFGPGTRLLVL.